The 30 T cell receptor beta chains below come from one sample, sequenced in a study of T cell responses to AZD1222 COVID-19 vaccine. Method: immunoSEQ multiplex PCR; TCRdb's copy keeps in-frame clones and lacks some. The sample has 95,000 to 150,000 clones, 85% to 90% seen once. This material consisted of peripheral blood, taken on day 0 of AZD1222 vaccination. The receptors stem from an adult in good health.

J is TRBJ2-7 and V is TRBV28; D remains unclear. CDR3 length: 16 residues. The V end was cut by 1 base, the J end by 8 bases, with 21 bases between. From germline, CDR1 is MDHEN and CDR2 SYDVKM. In DNA, the CDR3 is TGTGCCAGCAGTTTATATTCGGGCCCTCCCCCCAGTCAGCAGTACTTC. Translated, it gives CASSLYSGPPPSQQYF.

The rearrangement links TRBV4-2 to TRBJ2-7; D perhaps matches TRBD1 (5 bases). CDR1 LGHNA and CDR2 YNFKEQ come from the germline V gene. The CDR3 is 13 residues long. V lost 3 bases, J lost 2 bases, and 8 bases lay in between. CDR3 sequence reads: CASSHLDTYEQYF. The CDR3 nucleotides read TGTGCCAGCAGCCACCTGGACACCTACGAGCAGTACTTC.

The chain employs TRBV7-2 and TRBJ1-2; a weak D match, TRBD1 (6 bases). V was cut by 2 bases and J by 2 bases, with 12 bases left in between. Germline CDR1 reads SGHTA; CDR2 reads FQGNSA. The CDR3 is 15 residues long. The CDR3: CASSLNTGQNYGYTF. The CDR3 nucleotides read TGTGCCAGCAGCTTAAACACTGGACAGAACTATGGCTACACCTTC.

Here the CDR3 reads CASRLLTGLAPVNEQFF. DNA for the CDR3: TGTGCCAGCAGGTTACTGACGGGACTAGCCCCCGTTAATGAGCAGTTCTTC. This chain connects TRBV28 to TRBJ2-1; TRBD2 matches at 9 bases. CDR3 size: 17 residues. V gave up 6 bases and J gave up 7 bases; unmatched junction bases: 16. Germline V CDR1 and CDR2: MDHEN, SYDVKM. Full variable domain (outside the CDR3, taken from reference TRBV28 and TRBJ2-1): DVKVTQSSRYLVKRTGEKVFLECVQDMDHENMFWYRQDPGLGLRLIYFSYDVKMKEKGDIPEGYSVSREKKERFSLILESASTNQTSMYLCASRLLTGLAPVNEQFFGPGTRLTVL.

The CDR3 protein is CASAEGLAAQYF. CDR3 coding DNA: TGTGCCAGCGCGGAGGGCCTGGCGGCCCAGTACTTC. V gene TRBV2 combines with J gene TRBJ2-5, with a possible D match to TRBD2 (6 bases). CDR1 and CDR2 from the germline V gene are SNHLY and FYNNEI. CDR3 length equals 12 residues. The V and J ends lost 8 bases and 9 bases respectively, with 16 bases between them.

The rearrangement joins TRBV12-3 or TRBV12-4 to TRBJ1-2; D unresolved. This CDR3 is built from 11 residues. The ends were cut back, 7 bases at V and 4 bases at J, with 7 bases in the middle. In nucleotides, the CDR3 is TGTGCCAGCACCACGGGCTATGGCTACACCTTC. Translating it yields CASTTGYGYTF.

The chain links TRBV19 to TRBJ1-3; D is undetermined. The CDR3 covers 17 residues. Trimming shortened V by 2 bases and J by 0 bases, and 14 bases separated the two germline ends. Looked up from germline, CDR1 is LNHDA and CDR2 is SQIVND (reference sequence). The CDR3 nucleotides are TGTGCCAGTAGTATAACGGCCAGTTCGAGCTCTGGAAACACCATATATTTT. Translation: CASSITASSSSGNTIYF.

This chain uses TRBV19 with TRBJ2-7, with D unresolved. The CDR3 covers 14 residues. V was pared by 7 bases and J by 4 bases, with 17 bases between. Germline V gives CDR1 LNHDA, CDR2 SQIVND (reference sequence). CDR3 coding DNA: TGTGCCAGTACCGCCGGGCGGTCCGGGTACGAGCAGTACTTC. Translating gives CASTAGRSGYEQYF.

The chain couples TRBV2 to TRBJ1-1; D is possibly TRBD1 (5 bases). Trimming removed 7 bases from V and 7 bases from J, with 16 bases in between. Germline V gene sequence: CDR1 SNHLY, CDR2 FYNNEI. This CDR3 is 13 amino acids long. The CDR3 DNA sequence: TGTGCCAGCACCCCCCCGCTACAGGTTGAAGCTTTCTTT. Its translation: CASTPPLQVEAFF.

The chain uses TRBV10-3 and TRBJ2-7; TRBD2 matches at 10 bases. The CDR3 totals 11 residues. The V gene's germline CDR1 is ENHRY and CDR2 SYGVKD. V shed 7 bases, J shed 11 bases, and the junction held 5 bases outside the gene matches. CDR3 sequence reads: CAITSGRDKYF. The CDR3 DNA is TGTGCCATCACTAGCGGGAGAGATAAGTACTTC.

This chain uses TRBV5-6 with TRBJ1-4, with D possibly TRBD1 on 6 matching bases. Germline V lookup: CDR1 SGHDT, CDR2 YYEEEE. This CDR3 comprises 15 residues. V lost 4 bases, J lost 9 bases, and 19 bases lay in between. The DNA for the CDR3 is TGTGCCAGCAGCCCGGAGGGGGGGTGGAGCAAAAAACTGTTTTTT. Protein product: CASSPEGGWSKKLFF.

CDR3 DNA: TGTGCCAGCAGCCCGGGACTAGCGGGCACCGGGGAGCTGTTTTTT. Its protein product is CASSPGLAGTGELFF. The chain recombines TRBV11-2 with TRBJ2-2, with TRBD2 matching 12 bases. The CDR3 has 15 residues. Germline lookup yields CDR1 SGHAT and CDR2 FQNNGV. Trimming at V came to 5 bases and at J to 4 bases, leaving 2 bases not matched to a gene.

J is TRBJ1-5 and V is TRBV7-9, with a weak D call TRBD1 (5 bases). This CDR3 spans 14 amino acids. The V and J ends lost 3 bases and 3 bases respectively, with 9 bases between them. CDR1 and CDR2 from the germline V gene are SEHNR and FQNEAQ (reference sequence). The DNA for the CDR3 is TGTGCCAGCAGCTTTCAAGGGGACAATCAGCCCCAGCATTTT. This codes for CASSFQGDNQPQHF.

The chain uses TRBV28 and TRBJ1-6; the match to TRBD1 covers 7 bases. CDR1 MDHEN and CDR2 SYDVKM come from the germline V gene. V trimming: 5 bases; J trimming: 0 bases; junction bases outside the gene matches: 10. The CDR3 consists of 18 residues. The CDR3 nucleotides are TGTGCCAGCAGTCCTTCCGGAGGGGGCCCCTCCTATAATTCACCCCTCCACTTT. Translated: CASSPSGGGPSYNSPLHF.

The J gene is TRBJ2-1, the V gene TRBV28, with D perhaps TRBD2 (5 bases). The germline CDR1 and CDR2 sequences are MDHEN and SYDVKM. The CDR3 spans 14 residues. Trimming pared 10 bases from V and 0 bases from J, leaving 13 bases between. The CDR3 reads CATLAGDSYNEQFF. The CDR3, as DNA: TGTGCCACCTTGGCCGGGGACTCCTACAATGAGCAGTTCTTC. The entire variable domain, with the rest obtained from reference TRBV28 and TRBJ2-1, is as follows: DVKVTQSSRYLVKRTGEKVFLECVQDMDHENMFWYRQDPGLGLRLIYFSYDVKMKEKGDIPEGYSVSREKKERFSLILESASTNQTSMYLCATLAGDSYNEQFFGPGTRLTVL.

The chain couples TRBV18 to TRBJ1-3; D possibly corresponds to TRBD1 (5 bases). V gave up 4 bases and J gave up 4 bases, with 17 bases separating them. Germline-derived CDR1 and CDR2 are KGHSH and LQKENI. The CDR3 extends over 16 amino acids. CDR3 sequence: CASSQPGTARGNTIYF. CDR3 nucleotide sequence: TGTGCCAGCTCACAACCCGGGACCGCGAGGGGAAACACCATATATTTT. Full variable domain (missing parts from reference TRBV18 and TRBJ1-3): NAGVMQNPRHLVRRRGQEARLRCSPMKGHSHVYWYRQLPEEGLKFMVYLQKENIIDESGMPKERFSAEFPKEGPSILRIQQVVRGDSAAYFCASSQPGTARGNTIYFGEGSWLTVV.

In regard to this clone: At one of its ends the junction is not consistent with the germline gene, which may arise from a read error. CDR3 DNA: TGTGCCAGCAGTTTAGGCCCGAGTCTGGGCGAGGAGTTT. It specifies CASSLGPSLGEEF. The V and J genes are TRBV28 and TRBJ2-3; D not certain. CDR3 length: 13 residues. Germline V gene sequence: CDR1 MDHEN, CDR2 SYDVKM.

J is TRBJ2-3 and V is TRBV18; maybe TRBD1 (5 bases). V was shortened by 4 bases and J by 2 bases, with 10 bases between the two germline ends. From germline, CDR1 is KGHSH and CDR2 LQKENI. This CDR3 spans 14 amino acids. Written as DNA, the CDR3 is TGTGCCAGCTCACTGGACACCTACACAGATACGCAGTATTTT. This encodes CASSLDTYTDTQYF.

DNA for the CDR3: TGTGCCAGCAGCTTAGCCCGGGCCAACAGGGCCTACGAGCAGTACTTC. As protein: CASSLARANRAYEQYF. The chain uses TRBV11-3 and TRBJ2-7; D is perhaps TRBD1 (6 bases). CDR1 and CDR2 from the germline V gene are SGHNT and YENEEA. With 1 base removed from V and 2 bases from J, the gap between germline ends came to 15 bases. This CDR3 is built from 16 residues.

The chain joins TRBV28 to TRBJ2-7; 7 bases align to TRBD1. The CDR3 sequence is 12 residues long. Germline CDR1 is MDHEN and CDR2 is SYDVKM. With 7 bases clipped from V and 6 bases from J, the junction kept 6 bases outside the gene matches. CDR3 sequence: CASTKNRGEQYF. The CDR3 DNA follows: TGTGCCAGCACAAAAAACAGGGGCGAGCAGTACTTC.

This clone was picked up one time. V usage is TRBV28 and J usage is TRBJ2-7; TRBD2 might be the D (6 bases). Trimming pared 2 bases from V and 3 bases from J, leaving 20 bases between. The germline gives CDR1 MDHEN, CDR2 SYDVKM. The CDR3 has 17 amino acids. CDR3 sequence: CASSLRFTGTLFYEQYF. CDR3 nucleotide sequence: TGTGCCAGCAGTTTAAGATTTACGGGGACTCTTTTCTACGAGCAGTACTTC.

This rearrangement joins TRBV7-3 to TRBJ2-3; possible D gene TRBD1, 6 bases. Trimming left V 0 bases short and J 2 bases short, with 9 bases between. The CDR3 sequence is 15 residues long. In germline, CDR1 is SGHTA, CDR2 FQGTGA. The CDR3 nucleotides read TGTGCCAGCAGCTTAACGGGGGCCATCACAGATACGCAGTATTTT. This codes for CASSLTGAITDTQYF.

The rearrangement uses TRBV19 and TRBJ1-1; a weak D match, TRBD1 (5 bases). This CDR3 region has 15 residues. Trimming took 0 bases from V and 0 from J, leaving 8 bases between them. Germline lookup yields CDR1 LNHDA and CDR2 SQIVND (reference sequence). CDR3 amino acids: CASSIEGGMNTEAFF. The CDR3 nucleotides read TGTGCCAGTAGTATAGAGGGGGGAATGAACACTGAAGCTTTCTTT.

This clone was seen just once. This chain uses TRBV27 with TRBJ1-4, with D perhaps matching TRBD1 (6 bases). The CDR3 consists of 13 residues. V lost 8 bases, J lost 4 bases, and 11 bases lay in between. Germline CDR1 and CDR2: MNHEY and SMNVEV (reference sequence). This chain's CDR3 is CASGNRVNEKLFF. CDR3 nucleotides: TGTGCCAGCGGGAACAGGGTTAATGAAAAACTGTTTTTT.

The chain is built from TRBV3-1 (or the pseudogene TRBV3-2) and TRBJ1-1, with TRBD1 as a possible D gene (5 bases). Trimming cost V 8 bases and J 5 bases, with 9 bases left between them. This CDR3 comprises 11 residues. Per germline, CDR1 LGHDT and CDR2 YNNKEL (reference sequence). CDR3 nucleotide sequence: TGTGCCAGCGAGGGGATAACTGAAGCTTTCTTT. Amino acids: CASEGITEAFF.

This chain links TRBV4-1 with TRBJ2-7; no definite D call. Looked up from germline, CDR1 is MGHRA and CDR2 is YSYEKL. V was shortened by 1 base and J by 3 bases, with 19 bases between the two germline ends. This CDR3 has 17 residues. CDR3 protein: CASSQGLRRPSLYEQYF. CDR3 coding DNA: TGCGCCAGCAGCCAAGGTCTTAGACGACCATCACTCTACGAGCAGTACTTC.

This sequence joins TRBV7-3 and TRBJ2-1; 9 positions match TRBD1. Losses at the gene ends were 3 bases for V and 8 bases for J; bases not matched to a gene: 8. The CDR3 sequence is 15 residues long. Germline assignment: CDR1 SGHTA and CDR2 FQGTGA. This chain's CDR3 is CASSFGTGNGHEQFF. CDR3 DNA sequence: TGTGCCAGCAGCTTCGGGACAGGGAACGGTCATGAGCAGTTCTTC.

This chain connects TRBV27 to TRBJ2-6; D uncertain. Germline V gene data show CDR1 as MNHEY and CDR2 as SMNVEV (reference sequence). The CDR3 is 13 residues long. With 8 bases removed from V and 0 bases from J, the gap between germline ends came to 5 bases. CDR3 sequence reads: CASSSSGANVLTF. CDR3 bases: TGTGCCAGCTCTTCCTCTGGGGCCAACGTCCTGACTTTC. Looking up the rest from reference TRBV27 and TRBJ2-6 gives the full variable domain: EAQVTQNPRYLITVTGKKLTVTCSQNMNHEYMSWYRQDPGLGLRQIYYSMNVEVTDKGDVPEGYKVSRKEKRNFPLILESPSPNQTSLYFCASSSSGANVLTFGAGSRLTVL.

The chain joins TRBV6-5 to TRBJ1-2, with D possibly being TRBD1 (6 bases). The V and J ends lost 6 bases and 2 bases respectively, with 10 bases between them. The CDR3 extends over 13 amino acids. Per germline, CDR1 MNHEY and CDR2 SVGAGI. The CDR3 is CASRLDRNYGYTF. The DNA for the CDR3 is TGTGCCAGCAGACTAGACAGGAACTATGGCTACACCTTC.

In this sample, this clone turned up once. V gene TRBV2 combines with J gene TRBJ1-6, with a possible D match to TRBD1 (6 bases). Germline V gene sequence: CDR1 SNHLY, CDR2 FYNNEI. The V end was cut by 6 bases, the J end by 6 bases, with 12 bases between. The CDR3 contains 14 residues. The chain's CDR3 is CASRVGQSNSPLHF. CDR3 DNA: TGTGCCAGCAGGGTTGGACAGAGTAATTCACCCCTCCACTTT.